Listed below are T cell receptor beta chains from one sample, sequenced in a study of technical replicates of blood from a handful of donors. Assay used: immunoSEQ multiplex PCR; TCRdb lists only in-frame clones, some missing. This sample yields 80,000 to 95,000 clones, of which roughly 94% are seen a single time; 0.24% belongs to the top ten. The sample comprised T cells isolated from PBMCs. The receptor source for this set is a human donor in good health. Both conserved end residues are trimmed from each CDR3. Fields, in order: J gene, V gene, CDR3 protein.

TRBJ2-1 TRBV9 ASSLSGTSGYNEQF
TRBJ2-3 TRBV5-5 ASAVSTDTQY
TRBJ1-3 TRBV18 ASSPAQPSVGNTIY
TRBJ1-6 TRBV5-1 ASRRDDRVENSPLH
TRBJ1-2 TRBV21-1 ASSGRGYVDNYGYT
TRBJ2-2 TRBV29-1 SVKTSGVNTGELF
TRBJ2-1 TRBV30 AWANGGFHNEQF
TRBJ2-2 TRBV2 ASSVRAGVTGELF
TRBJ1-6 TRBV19 ASSMPQYNSPLH
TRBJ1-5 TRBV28 ASSRDRALQPQH
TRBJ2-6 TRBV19 ASSISGWGQEANVLT
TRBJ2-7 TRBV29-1 SVEDLSTSGTYEQY
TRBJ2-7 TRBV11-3 ASGLAGGYEQY
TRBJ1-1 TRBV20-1 SAMPQGEAF
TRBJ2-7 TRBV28 ASSSGQGVRYEQY
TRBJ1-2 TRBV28 ASSSTGKPNYGYT
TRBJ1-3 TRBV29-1 SVDTSGQAGNTIY
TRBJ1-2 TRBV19 ASSTPQGPYYGYT
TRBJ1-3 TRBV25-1 ASSEGSGRGSLNTIY
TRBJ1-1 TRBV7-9 ASSLWGGTEAF
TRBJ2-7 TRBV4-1 ASSPDRGFYEQY
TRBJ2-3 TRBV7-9 ASSSRG
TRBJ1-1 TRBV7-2 ASSLGGTGAISF
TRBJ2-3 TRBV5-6 ASSFRFVSGPDTQY
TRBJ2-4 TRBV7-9 ASSSHKTGYKAKNIQY
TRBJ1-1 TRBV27 ASSSISSTEAF
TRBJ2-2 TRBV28 ASSPPRTENTGELF
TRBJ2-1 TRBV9 ASSADTLDNEQF
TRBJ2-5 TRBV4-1 ASSQDRREETQY
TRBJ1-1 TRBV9 ASSKGVTEAF
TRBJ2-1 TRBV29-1 SALSGFSYNEQF
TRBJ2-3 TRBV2 ASSGFSRDTQY
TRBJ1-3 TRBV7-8 ASSLRVQGASGNTIY
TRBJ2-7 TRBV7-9 ASSWASGRLPYEQY
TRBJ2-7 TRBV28 ASSPLAGTGNEQY
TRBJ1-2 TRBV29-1 SVELGGGGYT